This T cell receptor beta chain was sequenced during a study of vaccination and CD4 T cells after COVID-19. Stated treatment: roughly 11-day PBMC culture with coronavirus spike peptide pools or control peptides (ViraFEST assay). Sequence data for DNA of cultured CD4+ T cells were generated by the Oncomine TCR Beta short-read assay. In TCRdb, the PCR reads were re-called with MiXCR into one record per CDR3 protein. The sample yields about 11,000 distinct CDR3 sequences, about two thirds seen once. The trim removed 5 bases at V and 1 base at J, leaving 3 bases unmatched. Germline V lookup: CDR1 DFQATT, CDR2 SNEGSKA (reference sequence). The CDR3 is 16 residues long. Concerning this clonotype: Its antigen is unidentified.

The gene calls are TRBV20-1 and TRBJ2-3; 16 bases map to TRBD2. Sequencing was performed on CD4+ T cells from blood, cultured in vitro. This clonotype originated in a human donor who had recovered from COVID-19. The CDR3 DNA reads TGCAGTGCTGAGGGACTAGCGGGGGGGGGCACAGATACGCAGTATTTT. This translates into CSAEGLAGGGTDTQYF.